This T cell receptor beta chain was identified in a study of graft-versus-host responses after intestinal transplantation. Study background: Anti-thymocyte globulin induction preceded about 3 years of tacrolimus and steroid maintenance in all recipients. Study-wide points: Recipient marrow contained GvH clones, some of which appeared first in ileum or blood.

This clone was picked up one time. Its matching antigen is unknown. Here immunoSEQ multiplex PCR was the method, and the copy in TCRdb shows in-frame clones only, minus some. The data show tens of thousands of clones, about 86% seen once. The material was unstimulated CD8+ T cells sorted from spleen or lymph node cells, obtained before intestinal transplant. This receptor was taken from a human donor who received an intestinal transplant.

The CDR3 sequence: CASSLYRDYNEQFF. Here the CDR3 DNA reads TGCGCCAGCAGCCTTTACAGGGATTACAATGAGCAGTTCTTC. The rearrangement joins TRBV4-1 to TRBJ2-1; TRBD1 is a possible D gene (6 bases). Germline V gives CDR1 MGHRA, CDR2 YSYEKL. This CDR3 is built from 14 residues. Trimming took 4 bases from V and 4 from J, leaving 11 bases between them.